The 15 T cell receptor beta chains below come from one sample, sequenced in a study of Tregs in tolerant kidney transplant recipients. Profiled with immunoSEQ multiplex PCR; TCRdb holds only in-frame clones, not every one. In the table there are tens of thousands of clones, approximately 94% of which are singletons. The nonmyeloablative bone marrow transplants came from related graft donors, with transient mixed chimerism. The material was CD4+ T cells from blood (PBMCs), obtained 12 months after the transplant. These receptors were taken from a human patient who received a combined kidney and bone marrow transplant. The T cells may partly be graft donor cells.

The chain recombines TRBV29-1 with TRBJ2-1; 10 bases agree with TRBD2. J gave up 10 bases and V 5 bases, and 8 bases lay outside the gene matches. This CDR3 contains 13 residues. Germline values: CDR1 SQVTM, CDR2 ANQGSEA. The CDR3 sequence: CSVLGLAGAEQFF. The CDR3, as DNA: TGCAGCGTTCTGGGGCTAGCGGGAGCGGAGCAGTTCTTC.

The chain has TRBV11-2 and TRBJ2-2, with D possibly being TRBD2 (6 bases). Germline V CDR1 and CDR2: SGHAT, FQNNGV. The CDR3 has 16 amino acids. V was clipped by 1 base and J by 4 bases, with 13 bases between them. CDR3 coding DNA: TGTGCCAGCAGCTTAGTGGGGGGAAGGGGCACCGGGGAGCTGTTTTTT. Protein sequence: CASSLVGGRGTGELFF.

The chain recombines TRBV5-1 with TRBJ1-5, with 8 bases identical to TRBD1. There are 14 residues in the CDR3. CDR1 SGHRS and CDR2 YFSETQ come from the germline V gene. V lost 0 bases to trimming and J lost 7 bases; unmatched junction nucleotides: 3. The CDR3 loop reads CASSLGPGGQPQHF. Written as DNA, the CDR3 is TGCGCCAGCAGCTTGGGCCCAGGGGGCCAGCCCCAGCATTTT. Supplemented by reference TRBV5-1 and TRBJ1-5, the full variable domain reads KAGVTQTPRYLIKTRGQQVTLSCSPISGHRSVSWYQQTPGQGLQFLFEYFSETQRNKGNFPGRFSGRQFSNSRSEMNVSTLELGDSALYLCASSLGPGGQPQHFGDGTRLSIL.

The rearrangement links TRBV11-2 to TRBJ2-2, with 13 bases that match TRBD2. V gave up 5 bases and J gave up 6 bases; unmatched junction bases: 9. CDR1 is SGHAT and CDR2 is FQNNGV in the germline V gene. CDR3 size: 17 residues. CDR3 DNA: TGTGCCAGCAGCCCCGGGACTAGCGGGATCGGGTCCGGGGAGCTGTTTTTT. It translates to CASSPGTSGIGSGELFF. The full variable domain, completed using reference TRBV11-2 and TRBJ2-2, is EAGVAQSPRYKIIEKRQSVAFWCNPISGHATLYWYQQILGQGPKLLIQFQNNGVVDDSQLPKDRFSAERLKGVDSTLKIQPAKLEDSAVYLCASSPGTSGIGSGELFFGEGSRLTVL.

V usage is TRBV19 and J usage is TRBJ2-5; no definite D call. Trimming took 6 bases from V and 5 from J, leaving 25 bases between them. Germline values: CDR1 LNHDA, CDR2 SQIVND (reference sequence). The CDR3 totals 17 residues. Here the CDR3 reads CASSPKAVNRWWETQYF. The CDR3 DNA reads TGTGCCAGTAGCCCCAAGGCGGTGAATCGATGGTGGGAGACCCAGTACTTC.

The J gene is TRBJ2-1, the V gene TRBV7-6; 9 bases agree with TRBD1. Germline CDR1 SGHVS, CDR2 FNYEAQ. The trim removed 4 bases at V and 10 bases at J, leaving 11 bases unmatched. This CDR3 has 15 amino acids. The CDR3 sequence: CASSSRDRVYTEQFF. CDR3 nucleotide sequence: TGTGCCAGCAGCTCCCGGGACAGGGTATACACGGAGCAGTTCTTC. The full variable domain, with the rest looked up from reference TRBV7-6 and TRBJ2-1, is GAGVSQSPRYKVTKRGQDVALRCDPISGHVSLYWYRQALGQGPEFLTYFNYEAQQDKSGLPNDRFSAERPEGSISTLTIQRTEQRDSAMYRCASSSRDRVYTEQFFGPGTRLTVL.

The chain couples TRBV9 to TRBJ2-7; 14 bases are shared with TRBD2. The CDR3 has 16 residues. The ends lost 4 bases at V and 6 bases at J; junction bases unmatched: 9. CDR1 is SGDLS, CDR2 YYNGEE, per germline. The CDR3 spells CASSPSGLAGGGEQYF. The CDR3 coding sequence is TGTGCCAGCAGCCCCTCTGGACTAGCGGGAGGTGGCGAGCAGTACTTC.

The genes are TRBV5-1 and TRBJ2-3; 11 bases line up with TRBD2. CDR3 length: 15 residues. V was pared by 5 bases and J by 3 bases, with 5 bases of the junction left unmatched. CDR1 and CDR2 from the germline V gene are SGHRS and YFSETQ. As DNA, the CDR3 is TGCGCCAGCAGTCGTAGCGGGAGGGGGACAGATACGCAGTATTTT. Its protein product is CASSRSGRGTDTQYF.

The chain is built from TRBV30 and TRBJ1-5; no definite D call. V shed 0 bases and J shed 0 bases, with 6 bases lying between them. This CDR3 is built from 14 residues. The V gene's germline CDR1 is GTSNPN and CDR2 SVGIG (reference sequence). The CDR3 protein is CAWSVGSSNQPQHF. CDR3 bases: TGTGCCTGGAGTGTAGGGAGTAGCAATCAGCCCCAGCATTTT.

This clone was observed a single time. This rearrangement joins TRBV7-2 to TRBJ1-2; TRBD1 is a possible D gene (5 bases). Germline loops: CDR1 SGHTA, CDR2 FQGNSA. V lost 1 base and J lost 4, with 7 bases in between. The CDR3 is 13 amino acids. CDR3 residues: CASSLGRAYGYTF. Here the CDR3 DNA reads TGTGCCAGCAGCTTAGGCAGGGCCTATGGCTACACCTTC.

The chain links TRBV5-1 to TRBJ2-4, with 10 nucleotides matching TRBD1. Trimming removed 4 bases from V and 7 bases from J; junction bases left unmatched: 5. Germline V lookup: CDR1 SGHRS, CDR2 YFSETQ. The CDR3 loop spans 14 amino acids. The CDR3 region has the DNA TGCGCCAGCAGCGAGGGACAGGGGTTGAACATTCAGTACTTC. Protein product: CASSEGQGLNIQYF.

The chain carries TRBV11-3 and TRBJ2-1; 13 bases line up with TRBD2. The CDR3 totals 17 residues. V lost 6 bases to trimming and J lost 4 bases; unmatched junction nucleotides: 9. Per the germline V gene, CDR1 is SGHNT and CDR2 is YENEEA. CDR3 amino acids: CASSPKGTSGTYNEQFF. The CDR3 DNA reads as TGTGCCAGCAGTCCCAAGGGGACTAGCGGGACTTACAATGAGCAGTTCTTC.

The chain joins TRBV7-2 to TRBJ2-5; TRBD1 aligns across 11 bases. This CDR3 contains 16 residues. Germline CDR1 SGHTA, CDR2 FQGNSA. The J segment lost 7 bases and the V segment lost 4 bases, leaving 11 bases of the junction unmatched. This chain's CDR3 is CASSSGGGQGAGTQYF. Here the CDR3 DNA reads TGTGCCAGCAGCTCAGGTGGCGGACAGGGGGCGGGGACCCAGTACTTC.

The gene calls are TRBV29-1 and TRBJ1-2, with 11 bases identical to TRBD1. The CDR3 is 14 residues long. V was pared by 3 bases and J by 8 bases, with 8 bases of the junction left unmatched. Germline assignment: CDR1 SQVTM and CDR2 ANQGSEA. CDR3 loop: CSVEGTGGTGGYTF. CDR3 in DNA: TGCAGCGTTGAGGGGACAGGGGGGACGGGCGGCTACACCTTC.

Here the CDR3 reads CASSLFLLAGGVSYNEQFF. The CDR3 DNA reads as TGCGCCAGCAGCTTGTTTTTACTAGCGGGAGGGGTCTCCTACAATGAGCAGTTCTTC. This sequence joins TRBV5-1 and TRBJ2-1; TRBD2 agrees at 13 bases. The CDR3 has 19 residues. Germline CDR1 and CDR2: SGHRS and YFSETQ. Trimming cost V 1 base and J 0 bases; bases outside gene matches: 7.